The rows below give T cell receptor beta chains drawn from one sample of a study of blood T cell repertoires in COVID-19. The assay was immunoSEQ multiplex PCR, and TCRdb's table has in-frame clones only and misses some. The data show 200,000 to 250,000 clones, about nine tenths seen once. Material for sequencing was peripheral blood. All receptors derive from a young man with COVID-19, enrolled during active disease. CDR3s include the opening cysteine and the closing phenylalanine or tryptophan. D genes are given only for firm matches. Clone sizes are given selectively: once, few, many, or a class where the clone is expanded.

clone_size	v_call	j_call	d_call	cdr3_nt	cdr3_aa
-	TRBV19	TRBJ2-3	-	TGTGCCAGTACCTTCCGCCGCGCTTCTAGCACAGATACGCAGTATTTT	CASTFRRASSTDTQYF
-	TRBV29-1	TRBJ1-4	TRBD1	TGCAGCGTTGAGGACAGGGTAGGAGAAAAACTGTTTTTT	CSVEDRVGEKLFF
-	TRBV11-2	TRBJ2-7	-	TGTGCCAGCAGCTTAGGGCAGGGGCTAACCTACGAGCAGTACTTC	CASSLGQGLTYEQYF
-	TRBV7-3	TRBJ1-2	TRBD1	TGTGCCAGCAGCCCCGGTCCGGACAGGACTTTCTATGGCTACACCTTC	CASSPGPDRTFYGYTF
-	TRBV5-8	TRBJ2-1	-	TGTGCCAGCAGCTTGGTTCTGGGGAGCTCCTACAATGAGCAGTTCTTC	CASSLVLGSSYNEQFF
-	TRBV7-9	TRBJ2-1	TRBD2	TGTGCCAGCAGCTTAGGACTAGCGGAGAACAATGAGCAGTTCTTC	CASSLGLAENNEQFF
-	TRBV28	TRBJ2-3	-	TGTGCCAGCAGTTTACCAGAAAGCACAGATACGCAGTATTTT	CASSLPESTDTQYF
-	TRBV7-3	TRBJ2-3	TRBD2	TGTGCCAGCAGCATGACTAGCTCAACAGATACGCAGTATTTT	CASSMTSSTDTQYF
-	TRBV21-1	TRBJ1-2	-	TGTGCCAGCGGGCCAACAAATGGCTACACCTTC	CASGPTNGYTF
-	TRBV28	TRBJ2-1	-	TGTGCCAGCACCGCCCGGGATATCGAATTCAATGAGCAGTTCTTC	CASTARDIEFNEQFF
once	TRBV29-1	TRBJ1-2	-	TGCAGCGTCCGGCCCACCGGGACTCAGTTGGGAGGCTACACCTTC	CSVRPTGTQLGGYTF
-	TRBV12-3/TRBV12-4	TRBJ1-1	-	TGTGCCAGCACCCGGAACACTGAAGCTTTCTTT	CASTRNTEAFF
-	TRBV6-5	TRBJ1-2	TRBD1	TGTGCCAGCAGTCGGACAGGGGACTATGGCTACACCTTC	CASSRTGDYGYTF
-	TRBV7-9	TRBJ2-7	TRBD1	TGTGCCAGCAGCGTGGGACAGGGGAGTATGAGAGTCGAGCAGTACTTC	CASSVGQGSMRVEQYF
-	TRBV7-2	TRBJ1-1	TRBD1	TGTGCCAGCAGCTTAGATCACAGGGGGTACACTGAAGCTTTCTTT	CASSLDHRGYTEAFF
-	TRBV5-1	TRBJ1-3	-	TGCGCCAGCAGCCTGCAGGGCGGGAGCTCTGGAAACACCATATATTTT	CASSLQGGSSGNTIYF
-	TRBV9	TRBJ2-2	-	TGTGCCAGCAGCGTAGGGGGGCTTGTGAGTGGCACCGGGGAGCTGTTTTTT	CASSVGGLVSGTGELFF
-	TRBV2	TRBJ2-7	TRBD2	TGTGCCAGCAGGCTAGCGGGAGACGAGCAGTACTTC	CASRLAGDEQYF
-	TRBV27	TRBJ2-1	TRBD1	TGTGCCAGCAGTTTACCCGGACAGGGTAGAATCAATGAGCAGTTCTTC	CASSLPGQGRINEQFF
once	TRBV7-6	TRBJ1-2	-	TGTGCCAGCAGCCCAGGAGCGGGGATTGTAGTCTATGGCTACACCTTC	CASSPGAGIVVYGYTF
-	TRBV30	TRBJ2-1	TRBD1	TGTGCCTGGACCAGACAGGGCTACAATGAGCAGTTCTTC	CAWTRQGYNEQFF
-	TRBV6-6	TRBJ1-2	-	TGTGCCAGCAGAGAAGGGGCCAAGGGCTACACCTTC	CASREGAKGYTF
-	TRBV28	TRBJ2-5	-	TGTGCCAGCAGTTTTTTAGGAGGGAAGAAAGAGACCCAGTACTTC	CASSFLGGKKETQYF
-	TRBV28	TRBJ1-4	-	TGTGCCAGCAGCCCCTCTGGAGGGGCGCGGACTAATGAAAAACTGTTTTTT	CASSPSGGARTNEKLFF
-	TRBV18	TRBJ1-2	-	TGTGCCAGCTCACCACCTACGACAGGAGGAGGCTACACCTTC	CASSPPTTGGGYTF
-	TRBV6-2/TRBV6-3	TRBJ2-3	TRBD1	TGTGCCAGCAGTCTTTTACAGGGGACGGGCACAGATACGCAGTATTTT	CASSLLQGTGTDTQYF